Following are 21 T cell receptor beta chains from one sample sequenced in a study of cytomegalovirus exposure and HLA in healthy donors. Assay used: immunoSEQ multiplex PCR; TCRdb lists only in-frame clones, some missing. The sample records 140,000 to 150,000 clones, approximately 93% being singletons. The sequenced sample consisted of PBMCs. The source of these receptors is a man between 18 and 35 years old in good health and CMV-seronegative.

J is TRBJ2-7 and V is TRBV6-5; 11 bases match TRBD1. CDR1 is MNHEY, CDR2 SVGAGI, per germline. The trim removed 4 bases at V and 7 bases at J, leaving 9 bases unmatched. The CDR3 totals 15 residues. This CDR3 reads CASSFLGTGGREQYF. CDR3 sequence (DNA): TGTGCCAGCAGTTTCCTCGGGACAGGGGGTAGAGAGCAGTACTTC.

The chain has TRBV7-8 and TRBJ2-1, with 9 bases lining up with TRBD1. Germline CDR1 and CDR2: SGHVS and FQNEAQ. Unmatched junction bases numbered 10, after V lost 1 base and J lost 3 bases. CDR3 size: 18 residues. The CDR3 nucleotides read TGTGCCAGCAGCTTAGGGGGGACAGGGAGGACGATCTACAATGAGCAGTTCTTC. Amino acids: CASSLGGTGRTIYNEQFF. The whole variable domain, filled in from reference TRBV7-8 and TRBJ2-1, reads GAGVSQSPRYKVAKRGQDVALRCDPISGHVSLFWYQQALGQGPEFLTYFQNEAQLDKSGLPSDRFFAERPEGSVSTLKIQRTQQEDSAVYLCASSLGGTGRTIYNEQFFGPGTRLTVL.

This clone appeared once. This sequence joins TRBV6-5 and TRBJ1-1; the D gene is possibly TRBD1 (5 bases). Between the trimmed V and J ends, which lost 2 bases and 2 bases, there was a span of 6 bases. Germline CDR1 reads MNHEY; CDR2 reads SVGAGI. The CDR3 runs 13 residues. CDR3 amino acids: CASSYDSNTEAFF. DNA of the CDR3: TGTGCCAGCAGTTACGACAGCAACACTGAAGCTTTCTTT.

The CDR3 bases are TGTGCCAGTAGTATAGCGGGGGGAAACAATGAGCAGTTCTTC. Amino acids: CASSIAGGNNEQFF. This chain connects TRBV19 to TRBJ2-1, with TRBD2 matching over 7 bases. V lost 1 base to trimming and J lost 5 bases; unmatched junction nucleotides: 2. Germline assignment: CDR1 LNHDA and CDR2 SQIVND (reference sequence). CDR3 length: 14 amino acids.

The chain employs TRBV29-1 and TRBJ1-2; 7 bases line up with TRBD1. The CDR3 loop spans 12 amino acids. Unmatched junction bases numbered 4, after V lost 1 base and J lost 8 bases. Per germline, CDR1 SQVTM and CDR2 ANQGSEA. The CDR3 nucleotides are TGCAGCGTTGAAGGGGCAGGGGGAGGCTACACCTTC. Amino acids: CSVEGAGGGYTF.

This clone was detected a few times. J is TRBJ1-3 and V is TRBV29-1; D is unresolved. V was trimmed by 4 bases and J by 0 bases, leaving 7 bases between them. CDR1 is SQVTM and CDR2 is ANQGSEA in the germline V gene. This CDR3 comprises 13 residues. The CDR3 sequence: CSVVQTSGNTIYF. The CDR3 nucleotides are TGCAGCGTTGTACAGACCTCTGGAAACACCATATATTTT.

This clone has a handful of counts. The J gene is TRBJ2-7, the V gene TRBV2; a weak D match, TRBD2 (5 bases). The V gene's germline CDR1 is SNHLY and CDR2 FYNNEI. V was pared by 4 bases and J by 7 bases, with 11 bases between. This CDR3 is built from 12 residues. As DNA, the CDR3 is TGTGCCAGCAGTGCGCTAGCTTATGAGCAGTACGTC. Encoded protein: CASSALAYEQYV.

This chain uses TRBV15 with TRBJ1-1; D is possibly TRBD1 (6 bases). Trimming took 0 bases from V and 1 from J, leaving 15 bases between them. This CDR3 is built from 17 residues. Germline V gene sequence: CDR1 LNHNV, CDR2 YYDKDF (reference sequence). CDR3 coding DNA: TGTGCCACCAGCAGAGAGGGAGGGGGACGGCAGAACACTGAAGCTTTCTTT. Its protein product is CATSREGGGRQNTEAFF.

DNA of the CDR3: TGTGCCAGCAGTCGGGGGGGGGCTAACAATGAGCAGTTCTTC. It is translated as CASSRGGANNEQFF. The chain links TRBV6-5 to TRBJ2-1; TRBD2 matches 8 bases. The V segment lost 5 bases and the J segment 5 bases; nucleotides outside the gene matches: 5. Per the germline V gene, CDR1 is MNHEY and CDR2 is SVGAGI. The CDR3 runs to 14 residues.

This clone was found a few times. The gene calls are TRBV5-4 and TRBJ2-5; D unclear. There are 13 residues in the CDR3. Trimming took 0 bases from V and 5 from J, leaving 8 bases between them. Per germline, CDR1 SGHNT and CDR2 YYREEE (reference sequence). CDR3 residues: CASSLVVQETQYF. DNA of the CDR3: TGTGCCAGCAGCTTGGTGGTCCAGGAGACCCAGTACTTC.

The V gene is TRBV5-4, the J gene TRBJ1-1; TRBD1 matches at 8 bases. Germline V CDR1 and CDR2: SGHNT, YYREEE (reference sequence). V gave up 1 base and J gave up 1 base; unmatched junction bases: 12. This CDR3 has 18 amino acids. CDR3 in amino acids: CASSLPHLRTGSNTEAFF. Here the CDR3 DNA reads TGTGCCAGCAGCTTGCCTCACCTGCGGACAGGGTCGAACACTGAAGCTTTCTTT.

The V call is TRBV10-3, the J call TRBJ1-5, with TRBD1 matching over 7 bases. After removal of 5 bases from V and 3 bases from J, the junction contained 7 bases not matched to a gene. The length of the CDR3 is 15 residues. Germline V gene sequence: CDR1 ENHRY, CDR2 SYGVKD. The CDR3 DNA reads TGTGCCATCAGTACCGGGACAGCGAACAATCAGCCCCAGCATTTT. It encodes CAISTGTANNQPQHF.

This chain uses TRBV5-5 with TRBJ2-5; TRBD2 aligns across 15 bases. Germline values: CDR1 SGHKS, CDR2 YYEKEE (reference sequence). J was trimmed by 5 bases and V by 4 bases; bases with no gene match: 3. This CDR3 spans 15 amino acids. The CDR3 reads CASSAGTSGRETQYF. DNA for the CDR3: TGTGCCAGCAGCGCAGGGACTAGCGGGAGGGAGACCCAGTACTTC.

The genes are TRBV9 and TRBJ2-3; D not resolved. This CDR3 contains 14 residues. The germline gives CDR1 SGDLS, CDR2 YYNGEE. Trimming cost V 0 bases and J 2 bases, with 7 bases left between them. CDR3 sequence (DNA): TGTGCCAGCAGCGTAGGTGGAGACACAGATACGCAGTATTTT. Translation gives CASSVGGDTDTQYF.

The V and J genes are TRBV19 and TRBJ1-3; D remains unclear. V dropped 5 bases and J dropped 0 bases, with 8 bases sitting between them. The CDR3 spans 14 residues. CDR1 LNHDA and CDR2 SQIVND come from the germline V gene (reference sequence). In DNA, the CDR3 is TGTGCCAGTAGTCCGCTAGACTCTGGAAACACCATATATTTT. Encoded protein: CASSPLDSGNTIYF.

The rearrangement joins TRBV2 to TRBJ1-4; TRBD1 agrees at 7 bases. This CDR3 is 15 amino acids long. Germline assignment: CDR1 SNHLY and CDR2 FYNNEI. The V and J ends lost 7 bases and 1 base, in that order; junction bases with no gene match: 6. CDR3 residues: CASNPDRVTNEKLFF. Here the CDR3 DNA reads TGTGCCAGCAATCCCGACAGGGTAACTAATGAAAAACTGTTTTTT.

The CDR3 DNA reads TGCGCCAGCAGCTCGACAGGGGAAGGTGGCTACACCTTC. Translating it yields CASSSTGEGGYTF. The chain joins TRBV5-1 to TRBJ1-2; TRBD1 matches 8 bases. Germline assignment: CDR1 SGHRS and CDR2 YFSETQ. The V gene end was trimmed by 3 bases and the J gene end by 7 bases; junction bases not matched to a gene: 5. The CDR3 consists of 13 residues. The whole variable domain, filled in from reference TRBV5-1 and TRBJ1-2, reads KAGVTQTPRYLIKTRGQQVTLSCSPISGHRSVSWYQQTPGQGLQFLFEYFSETQRNKGNFPGRFSGRQFSNSRSEMNVSTLELGDSALYLCASSSTGEGGYTFGSGTRLTVV.

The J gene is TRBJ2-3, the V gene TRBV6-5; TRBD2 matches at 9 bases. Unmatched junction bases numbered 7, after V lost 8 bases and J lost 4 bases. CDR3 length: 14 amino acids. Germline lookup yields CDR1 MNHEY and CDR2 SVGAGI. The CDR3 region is CASRRGLAADTQYF. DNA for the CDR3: TGTGCCAGCCGACGGGGACTAGCCGCAGATACGCAGTATTTT.

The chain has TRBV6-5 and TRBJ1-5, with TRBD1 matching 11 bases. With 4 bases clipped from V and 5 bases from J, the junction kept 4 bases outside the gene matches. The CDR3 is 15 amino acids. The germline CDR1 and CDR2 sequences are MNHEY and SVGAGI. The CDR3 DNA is TGTGCCAGCAGTTGGACAGGGGGCAGGGATCAGCCCCAGCATTTT. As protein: CASSWTGGRDQPQHF.

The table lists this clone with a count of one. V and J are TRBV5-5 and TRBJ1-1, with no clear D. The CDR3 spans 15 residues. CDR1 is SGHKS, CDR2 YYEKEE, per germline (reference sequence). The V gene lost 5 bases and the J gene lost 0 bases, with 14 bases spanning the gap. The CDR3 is CASRWEVRMNTEAFF. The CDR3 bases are TGTGCCAGCAGGTGGGAGGTGCGCATGAACACTGAAGCTTTCTTT.

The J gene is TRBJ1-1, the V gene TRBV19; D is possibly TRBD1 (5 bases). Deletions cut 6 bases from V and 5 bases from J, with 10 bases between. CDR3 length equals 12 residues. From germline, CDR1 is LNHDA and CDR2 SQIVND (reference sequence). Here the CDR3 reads CASSDRGTEAFF. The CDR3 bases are TGTGCCAGTAGCGATCGGGGGACTGAAGCTTTCTTT.